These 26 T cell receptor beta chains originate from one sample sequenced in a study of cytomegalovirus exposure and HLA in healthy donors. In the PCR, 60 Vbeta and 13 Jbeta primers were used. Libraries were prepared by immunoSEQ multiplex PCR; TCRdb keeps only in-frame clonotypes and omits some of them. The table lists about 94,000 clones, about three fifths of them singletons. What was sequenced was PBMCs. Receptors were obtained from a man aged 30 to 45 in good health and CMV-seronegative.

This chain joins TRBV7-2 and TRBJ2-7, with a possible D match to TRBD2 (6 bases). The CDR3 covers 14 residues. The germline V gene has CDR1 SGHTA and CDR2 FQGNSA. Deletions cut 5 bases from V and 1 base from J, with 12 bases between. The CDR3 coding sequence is TGTGCCAGCAGCCTTGGAGGGGTATCCTACGAGCAGTACTTC. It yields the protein CASSLGGVSYEQYF.

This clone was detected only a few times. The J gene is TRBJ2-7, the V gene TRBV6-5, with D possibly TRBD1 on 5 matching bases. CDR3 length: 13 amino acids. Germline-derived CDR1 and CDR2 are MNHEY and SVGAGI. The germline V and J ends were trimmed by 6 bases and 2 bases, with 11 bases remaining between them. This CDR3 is CASRPRTTYEQYF. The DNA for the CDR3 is TGTGCCAGCAGGCCGAGGACAACCTACGAGCAGTACTTC.

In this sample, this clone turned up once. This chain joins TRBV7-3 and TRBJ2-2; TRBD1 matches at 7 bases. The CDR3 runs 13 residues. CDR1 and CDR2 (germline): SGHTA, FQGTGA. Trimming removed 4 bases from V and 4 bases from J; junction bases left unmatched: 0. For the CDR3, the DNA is TGTGCCAGCAGCTCAGGGGGCACCGGGGAGCTGTTTTTT. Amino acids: CASSSGGTGELFF.

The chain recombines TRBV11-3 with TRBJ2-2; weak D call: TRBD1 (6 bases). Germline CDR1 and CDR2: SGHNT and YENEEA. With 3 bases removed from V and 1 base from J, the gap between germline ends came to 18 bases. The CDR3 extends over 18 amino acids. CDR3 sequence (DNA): TGTGCCAGCAGCTTTAGTATCGGGACATTTGTGAACACCGGGGAGCTGTTTTTT. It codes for CASSFSIGTFVNTGELFF. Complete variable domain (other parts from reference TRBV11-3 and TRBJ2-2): EAGVVQSPRYKIIEKKQPVAFWCNPISGHNTLYWYLQNLGQGPELLIRYENEEAVDDSQLPKDRFSAERLKGVDSTLKIQPAELGDSAVYLCASSFSIGTFVNTGELFFGEGSRLTVL.

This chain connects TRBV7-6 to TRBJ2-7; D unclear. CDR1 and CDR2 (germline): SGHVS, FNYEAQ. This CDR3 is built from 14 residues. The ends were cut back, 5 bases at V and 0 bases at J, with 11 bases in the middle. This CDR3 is CASSQQLSSYEQYF. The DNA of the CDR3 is TGTGCCAGCAGCCAACAGCTAAGCTCCTACGAGCAGTACTTC. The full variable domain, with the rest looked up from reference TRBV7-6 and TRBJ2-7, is GAGVSQSPRYKVTKRGQDVALRCDPISGHVSLYWYRQALGQGPEFLTYFNYEAQQDKSGLPNDRFSAERPEGSISTLTIQRTEQRDSAMYRCASSQQLSSYEQYFGPGTRLTVT.

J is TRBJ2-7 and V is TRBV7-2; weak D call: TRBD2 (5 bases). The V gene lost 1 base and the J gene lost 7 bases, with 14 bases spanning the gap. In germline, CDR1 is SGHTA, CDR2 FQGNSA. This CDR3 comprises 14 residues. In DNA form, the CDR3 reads TGTGCCAGCAGCTTAGGGCGACTACCTTTGGAGCAGTACTTC. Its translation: CASSLGRLPLEQYF.

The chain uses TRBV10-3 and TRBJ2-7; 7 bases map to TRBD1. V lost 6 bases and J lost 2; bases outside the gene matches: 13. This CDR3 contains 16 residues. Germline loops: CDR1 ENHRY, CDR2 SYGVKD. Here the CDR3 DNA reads TGTGCCATCAGGGTAGACCCGGGACAGCGTACCTACGAGCAGTACTTC. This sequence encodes CAIRVDPGQRTYEQYF.

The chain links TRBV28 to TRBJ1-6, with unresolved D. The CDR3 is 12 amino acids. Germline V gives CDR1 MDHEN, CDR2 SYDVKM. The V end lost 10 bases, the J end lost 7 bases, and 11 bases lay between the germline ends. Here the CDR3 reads CATLQENSPLHF. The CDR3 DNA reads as TGTGCCACCCTCCAGGAAAATTCACCCCTCCACTTT.

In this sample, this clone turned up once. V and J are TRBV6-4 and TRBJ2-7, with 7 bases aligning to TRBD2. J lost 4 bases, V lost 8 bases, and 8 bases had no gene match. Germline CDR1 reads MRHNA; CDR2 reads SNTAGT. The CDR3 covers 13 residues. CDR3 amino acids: CASSTREGYEQYF. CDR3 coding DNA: TGTGCCAGCTCTACTAGGGAGGGGTACGAGCAGTACTTC.

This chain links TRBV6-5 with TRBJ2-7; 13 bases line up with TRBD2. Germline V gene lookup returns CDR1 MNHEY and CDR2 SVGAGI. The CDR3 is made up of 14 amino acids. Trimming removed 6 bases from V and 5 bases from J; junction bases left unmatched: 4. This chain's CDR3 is CASRRGLAGDEQYF. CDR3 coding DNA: TGTGCCAGCAGACGCGGACTAGCGGGAGACGAGCAGTACTTC.

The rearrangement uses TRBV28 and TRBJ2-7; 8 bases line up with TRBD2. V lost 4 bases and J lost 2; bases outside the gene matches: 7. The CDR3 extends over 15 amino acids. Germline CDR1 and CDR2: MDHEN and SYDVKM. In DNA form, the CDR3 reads TGTGCCAGCAGTTCGACCGGGACTAGTACCTACGAGCAGTACTTC. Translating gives CASSSTGTSTYEQYF.

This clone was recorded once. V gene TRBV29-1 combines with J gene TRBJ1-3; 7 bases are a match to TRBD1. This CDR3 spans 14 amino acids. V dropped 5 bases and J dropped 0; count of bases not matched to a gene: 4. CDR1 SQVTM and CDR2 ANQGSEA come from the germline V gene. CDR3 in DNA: TGCAGCGTTCCCGGGGACAGCTCTGGAAACACCATATATTTT. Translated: CSVPGDSSGNTIYF.

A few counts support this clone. The CDR3 region has the DNA TGTGCCAGCAGCCCGTCCGGGACACAGAACACCGGGGAGCTGTTTTTT. Its translation: CASSPSGTQNTGELFF. The chain joins TRBV11-2 to TRBJ2-2, with TRBD1 as a possible D gene (6 bases). The CDR3 length is 16 residues. Trimming cost V 5 bases and J 1 base, with 14 bases left between them. Looked up from germline, CDR1 is SGHAT and CDR2 is FQNNGV.

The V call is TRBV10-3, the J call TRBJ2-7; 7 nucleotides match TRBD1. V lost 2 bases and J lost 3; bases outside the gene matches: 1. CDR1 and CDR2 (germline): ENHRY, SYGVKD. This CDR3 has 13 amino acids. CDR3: CAISEGQVYEQYF. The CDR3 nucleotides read TGTGCCATCAGTGAGGGACAGGTCTACGAGCAGTACTTC.

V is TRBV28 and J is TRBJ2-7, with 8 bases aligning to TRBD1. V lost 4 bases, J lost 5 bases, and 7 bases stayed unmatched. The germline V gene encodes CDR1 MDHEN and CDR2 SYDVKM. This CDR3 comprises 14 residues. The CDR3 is CASSSSPGGNEQYF. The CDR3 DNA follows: TGTGCCAGCAGTTCTAGTCCAGGGGGCAACGAGCAGTACTTC.

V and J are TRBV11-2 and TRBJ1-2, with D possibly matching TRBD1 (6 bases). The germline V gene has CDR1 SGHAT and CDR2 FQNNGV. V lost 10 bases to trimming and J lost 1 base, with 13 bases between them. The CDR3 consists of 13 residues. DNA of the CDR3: TGTGCCACCCAGGGACAACGTAACTATGGCTACACCTTC. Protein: CATQGQRNYGYTF.

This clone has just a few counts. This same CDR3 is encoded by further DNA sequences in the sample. The CDR3 region has the DNA TGTGCCAGCTCACCAGACAGGAACTATGGCTACACCTTC. It codes for CASSPDRNYGYTF. The chain joins TRBV18 to TRBJ1-2, with D possibly TRBD1 on 6 matching bases. CDR1 KGHSH and CDR2 LQKENI come from the germline V gene. The CDR3 spans 13 residues. Trimming cost V 2 bases and J 2 bases, with 6 bases left between them.

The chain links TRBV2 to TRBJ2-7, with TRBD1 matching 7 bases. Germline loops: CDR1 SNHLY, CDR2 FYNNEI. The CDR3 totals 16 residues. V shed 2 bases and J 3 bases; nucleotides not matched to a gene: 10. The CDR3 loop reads CASSERGGRWLYEQYF. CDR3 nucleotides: TGTGCCAGCAGTGAACGAGGGGGCCGATGGCTCTACGAGCAGTACTTC.

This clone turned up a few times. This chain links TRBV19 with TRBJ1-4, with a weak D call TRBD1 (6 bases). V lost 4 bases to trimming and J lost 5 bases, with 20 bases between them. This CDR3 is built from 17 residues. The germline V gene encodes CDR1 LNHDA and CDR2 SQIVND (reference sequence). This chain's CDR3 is CASSKSGPRGTNEKLFF. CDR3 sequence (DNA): TGTGCCAGTAGTAAGTCCGGCCCCAGGGGAACGAATGAAAAACTGTTTTTT.

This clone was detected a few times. The chain's CDR3 is CASSLAGTGNNKNIQYF. The CDR3, as DNA: TGTGCCAGCAGCTTAGCGGGGACAGGAAATAACAAAAACATTCAGTACTTC. This chain joins TRBV7-2 and TRBJ2-4; 8 bases fit TRBD1. This CDR3 contains 17 residues. Germline CDR1 is SGHTA and CDR2 is FQGNSA. The junction had 7 bases not matched to a gene; V was cut back by 0 bases and J by 3 bases.

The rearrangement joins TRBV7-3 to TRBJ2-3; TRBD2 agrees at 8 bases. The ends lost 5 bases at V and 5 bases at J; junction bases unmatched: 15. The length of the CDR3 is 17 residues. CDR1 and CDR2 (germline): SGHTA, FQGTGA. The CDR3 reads CASSPKTSGGALDTQYF. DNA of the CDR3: TGTGCCAGCAGCCCCAAAACTTCCGGGGGGGCCTTAGATACGCAGTATTTT. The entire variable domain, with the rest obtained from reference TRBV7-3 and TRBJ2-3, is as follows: GAGVSQTPSNKVTEKGKYVELRCDPISGHTALYWYRQSLGQGPEFLIYFQGTGAADDSGLPNDRFFAVRPEGSVSTLKIQRTERGDSAVYLCASSPKTSGGALDTQYFGPGTRLTVL.

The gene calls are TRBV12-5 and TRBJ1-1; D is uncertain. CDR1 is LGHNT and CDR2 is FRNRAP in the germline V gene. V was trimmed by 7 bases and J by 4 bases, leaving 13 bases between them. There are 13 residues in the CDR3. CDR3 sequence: CASEPEGPTEAFF. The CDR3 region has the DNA TGTGCTAGTGAACCAGAGGGTCCCACTGAAGCTTTCTTT. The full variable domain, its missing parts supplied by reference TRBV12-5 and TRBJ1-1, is DARVTQTPRHKVTEMGQEVTMRCQPILGHNTVFWYRQTMMQGLELLAYFRNRAPLDDSGMPKDRFSAEMPDATLATLKIQPSEPRDSAVYFCASEPEGPTEAFFGQGTRLTVV.

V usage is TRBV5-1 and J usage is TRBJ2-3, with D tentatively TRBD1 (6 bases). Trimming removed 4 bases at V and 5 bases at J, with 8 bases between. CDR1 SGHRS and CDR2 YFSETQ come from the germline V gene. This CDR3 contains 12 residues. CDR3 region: CASSLQGDTQYF. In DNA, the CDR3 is TGCGCCAGCAGCCTACAGGGAGATACGCAGTATTTT.

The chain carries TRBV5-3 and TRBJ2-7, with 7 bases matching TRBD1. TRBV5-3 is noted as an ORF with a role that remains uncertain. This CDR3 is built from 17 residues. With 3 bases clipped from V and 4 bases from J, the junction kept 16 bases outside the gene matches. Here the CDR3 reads CARSSDRFVMSAYEQYF. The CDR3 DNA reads TGTGCCAGAAGCTCGGACAGGTTTGTAATGTCCGCTTACGAGCAGTACTTC.

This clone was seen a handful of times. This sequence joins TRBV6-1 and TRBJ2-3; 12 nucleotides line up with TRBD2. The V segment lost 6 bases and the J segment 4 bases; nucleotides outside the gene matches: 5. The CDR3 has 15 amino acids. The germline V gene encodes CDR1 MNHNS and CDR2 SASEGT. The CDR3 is CASSLTSGSADTQYF. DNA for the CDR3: TGTGCCAGCAGCTTGACTAGCGGGAGTGCAGATACGCAGTATTTT.

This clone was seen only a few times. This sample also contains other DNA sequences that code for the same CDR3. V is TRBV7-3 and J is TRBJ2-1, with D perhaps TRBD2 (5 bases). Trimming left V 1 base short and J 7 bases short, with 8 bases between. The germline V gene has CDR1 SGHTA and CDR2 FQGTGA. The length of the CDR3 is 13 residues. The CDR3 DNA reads TGTGCCAGCAGCTTAAGCCCGGGGAATGAGCAGTTCTTC. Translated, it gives CASSLSPGNEQFF.